The present TCR beta chain was sequenced within a study of naive CD8 T cells in extremely preterm neonates (dated by TCRdb to about 2017). About the investigation overall: Sorted naive CD8+ T cells from four age groups (extremely preterm neonates, term neonates, young children and adults) were used in the study to compare TCRbeta CDR3 repertoires.

Study-wide findings and limitations: Among the limitations the authors pointed out were a small sample size and productive template counts that varied across preterm samples. Preterm CDR3s were shorter, with fewer N additions and less junctional trimming, and were closer to germline than those of older groups. Preterm neonates showed significantly lower iChao1 richness than every other age group (p < 0.05) along with an even clone distribution, indicating a less rich repertoire. Prospective longitudinal studies of preterm and term neonates were called for by the authors so that T cell development could be tracked within individuals. A higher proportion of shared CDR3 nucleotide sequences was found in preterm neonates (about 2.7%) than in term neonates (roughly 0.4%), young children (0.03%) and adults (about 0.01%).

The term cord blood was obtained from five or six elective full-term cesarean deliveries at about 36-41 weeks of gestation that occurred without labor or rupture of membranes. The study excluded pregnancies involving fetal demise, active maternal HSV infection or known maternal HIV infection. A FACSAria III cell sorter was used to sort live, Annexin V-negative naive CD8+ T cells (CD3+CD8+CD45RA+CCR7+). Between roughly 18,000 and 100,000 naive CD8+ T cells were sorted per sample. Mixed venous-arterial cord blood was collected with preassembled standardized sampling kits. Cord blood was held at room temperature, and processing was completed within 4 hours of collection. Mononuclear cells were isolated from diluted blood by Ficoll-Paque density gradient centrifugation. Before sorting, mononuclear cells were cryopreserved in around 10% DMSO with roughly 90% FBS and kept in long-term storage at -150 degrees C. Annexin V and antibodies against CD3, CD8, CCR7 and CD45RA were used to stain the thawed cells. Genomic DNA was extracted from snap-frozen sorted cell pellets with the DNeasy Blood and Tissue Kit.

Including the terminal cysteine and phenylalanine, the CDR3 comprises 15 residues. The kept DNA is CDR3 alone, 45 bases in frame from the first base. Germline trimming: 5 bases from V, 2 bases from J; junction bases outside gene matches: 6. CDR1 and CDR2, looked up from the germline V gene, are SGHVS and FQNEAQ. A two-step, bias-controlled multiplex PCR was used to amplify TCRbeta CDR3 regions from genomic DNA. Primers specific for every TRBV and TRBJ gene segment were used in the multiplex PCR. The immunoSEQ Assay was used to generate the TCRbeta repertoire data. The study's processing was this. A relative-frequency ratio and a modified nearest-neighbor algorithm were applied to filter and cluster reads so that closely related sequences were merged. The V, D and J gene assignments for CDR3 sequences were based on IMGT annotation. Template counts were corrected for PCR amplification bias and quantified by comparison with synthetic TCR CDR3 analog sequences. Analyses were restricted to unique productive sequences, meaning in-frame CDR3 sequences without stop codons. The immunoSEQ Analyzer software was used to compute clonality, defined as 1 minus Pielou's evenness, and iChao1 richness. JMP was used for statistical testing, with Student's t-test or a non-parametric test applied depending on Shapiro-Wilk normality results. TCRdb took over this immuneACCESS table, retaining in-frame rearrangements with V and J assigned. Such tables are incomplete; in checked studies, under half of the missing clones stem from an unresolved V gene, and the remainder is unexplained. V, J and clone size reflect that table, while D and trimming were determined from the DNA. This sample lists about 7,300 clones; more than 85% were detected once. The top ten clonotypes cover more than 0.45% of the sample.

As to this clone: It lacks a known antigen. No base qualities exist here, and no much larger clone lies one base off it.

Recombination joined TRBV7-8 with TRBJ1-5; 7 bases in the middle match TRBD1. The sequencing sample was made of naive CD8+ T cells from cord blood. The receptor's source is a newborn in good health. CDR3 loop: CASSRDRARNQPQHF. The sequence in DNA is TGTGCCAGCAGCCGAGACAGGGCGCGCAATCAGCCCCAGCATTTT.